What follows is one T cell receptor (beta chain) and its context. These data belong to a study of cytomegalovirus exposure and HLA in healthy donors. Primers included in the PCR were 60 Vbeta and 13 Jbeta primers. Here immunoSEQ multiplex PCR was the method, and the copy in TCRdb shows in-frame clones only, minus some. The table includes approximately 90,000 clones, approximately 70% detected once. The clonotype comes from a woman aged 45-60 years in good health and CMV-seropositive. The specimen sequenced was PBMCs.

CDR3 DNA sequence: TGTGCCAGCAGCCTTACTAGCGGGAGGTTCTACGAGCAGTACTTC. This translates into CASSLTSGRFYEQYF. This chain uses TRBV5-5 with TRBJ2-7; 12 nucleotides agree with TRBD2. There are 15 residues in the CDR3. CDR1 and CDR2 (germline): SGHKS, YYEKEE (reference sequence). V lost 4 bases and J lost 3; bases outside the gene matches: 5.